This TCR beta chain appears in the sequencing data of a study of blood T cell repertoires in COVID-19. Study background: Samples taken during acute and convalescent COVID-19 were collected in the United States, Italy and Spain.

Original processing notes: Counts of nucleated cells, estimated from reference gene primer amplification, were obtained. TCRdb's copy holds only in-frame clones and misses some; the assay was immunoSEQ multiplex PCR. From that table come the V and J calls and clone size; the DNA was used to work out D and trimming. The table shows roughly 500,000 clones, with about 88% occurring only once. The CDR3 extends over 15 amino acids. The germline V gene has CDR1 SGHNT and CDR2 YYREEE (reference sequence). The V gene end was trimmed by 4 bases and the J gene end by 3 bases; junction bases not matched to a gene: 6. Recruits, aged roughly 18 to 95 years, lived in 20 to 30 US areas.

Sequencing was done on a sample of PBMCs or T cells enriched from blood (not recorded which). The gene calls are TRBV5-4 and TRBJ1-2; the match to TRBD1 covers 10 bases. The receptor was isolated from a woman in her sixties or seventies who had recovered from COVID-19. The CDR3 coding sequence is TGTGCCAGCAGCAACCGGGACAGGGGAGACTATGGCTACACCTTC. As protein: CASSNRDRGDYGYTF.